This T cell receptor (beta chain) comes out of a study of identical twins. Study findings and constraints: Fewer insertions were carried by abundant cord blood beta clonotypes, but none was seen in memory repertoires. Weaker excess twin sharing was observed in beta out-of-frame sequences.

TCRdb redid the calling of the 5' RACE reads with MiXCR, one entry per CDR3 protein. This sample carries about 660,000 distinct CDR3 sequences, more than 6.5% of them seen once, and the ten largest clones take 0.98%. The germline V gene has CDR1 LGHNA and CDR2 YSLEER. The V end lost 3 bases, the J end lost 0 bases, and 17 bases lay between the germline ends. The CDR3 sequence is 17 residues long. On this clonotype itself: The antigen is undetermined.

The same sample was also used in a study of yellow fever vaccine responses in identical twins.

The sequence was obtained from a woman aged 18-29 years in good health. The chain employs TRBV4-3 and TRBJ1-1, with D perhaps TRBD1 (6 bases). The sequenced sample consisted of PBMCs. The CDR3 nucleotides read TGCGCCAGCAGCCAGAAGATCGGACAGACGATGAACACTGAAGCTTTCTTT. This codes for CASSQKIGQTMNTEAFF.